These 5 T cell receptor beta chains came from one sample sequenced in a study of blood T cells in healthy people across ages. Together with a sample-barcoded 5' primer, a J-beta primer mix was included in a second PCR lasting roughly 6 to 12 cycles. TCRdb re-derived calls from the 5' RACE reads in MiXCR, one entry per CDR3 protein. Here the sample spans around 1,800,000 distinct CDR3 sequences, around 42% being singletons. Sample: blood. These TCRs come from a human donor in good health.

This clonotype was recorded many times. The chain carries TRBV29-1 and TRBJ2-3; TRBD2 matches at 13 bases. CDR1 and CDR2 (germline): SQVTM, ANQGSEA. The J segment lost 4 bases and the V segment lost 3 bases, leaving 4 bases of the junction unmatched. The CDR3 runs 15 residues. In nucleotides, the CDR3 is TGCAGCGTTGAGAGGACTAGCGGGGGTCCAGATACGCAGTATTTT. This translates into CSVERTSGGPDTQYF.

This clonotype was observed a few times. This rearrangement joins TRBV4-3 to TRBJ2-3; D is ambiguous. The CDR3 is 17 amino acids. Germline lookup yields CDR1 LGHNA and CDR2 YSLEER. Trimming stripped 0 bases from V and 0 bases from J, with 13 bases between. In DNA form, the CDR3 reads TGCGCCAGCAGCCAAGATCCTGGGATAAGAAGCACAGATACGCAGTATTTT. Residues: CASSQDPGIRSTDTQYF.

This sequence joins TRBV3-1 and TRBJ2-7; the D is unclear. The V gene lost 0 bases and the J gene lost 3 bases, with 6 bases spanning the gap. The CDR3 sequence is 13 residues long. Germline assignment: CDR1 LGHDT and CDR2 YNNKEL (reference sequence). The CDR3 protein is CASSQDEFYEQYF. The CDR3 DNA reads as TGTGCCAGCAGCCAAGATGAATTCTACGAGCAGTACTTC.

This chain uses TRBV6-2 or TRBV6-3 with TRBJ1-4; no clear D gene. The CDR3 loop spans 14 amino acids. V was pared by 1 base and J by 8 bases, with 11 bases between. Germline lookup yields CDR1 MNHEY and CDR2 SVGEGT. The CDR3 is CASSYWEYGEKLFF. Written as DNA, the CDR3 is TGTGCCAGCAGTTACTGGGAATACGGAGAAAAACTGTTTTTT.

The chain joins TRBV3-1 to TRBJ2-1, with D perhaps TRBD2 (6 bases). This CDR3 is built from 12 residues. With 1 base removed from V and 8 bases from J, the gap between germline ends came to 6 bases. Germline V gene data show CDR1 as LGHDT and CDR2 as YNNKEL (reference sequence). The CDR3 DNA reads as TGTGCCAGCAGCCAAGGGGACTATGAGCAGTTCTTC. Protein sequence: CASSQGDYEQFF.